This TCR beta chain appears in the sequencing data of a study of OX40 agonist ivuxolimab in advanced cancers. The V and J ends lost 6 bases and 5 bases respectively, with 17 bases between them. CDR3 size: 14 residues. CDR1 and CDR2 from the germline V gene are SGHKS and YYEKEE (reference sequence). Sequenced by immunoSEQ multiplex PCR; TCRdb stores in-frame clones only, minus some. The sample includes 50,000 to 80,000 clones, about 80% of them seen just once. Sequenced material: CD4+ or CD8+ T cells sorted from blood, taken in a trial of the OX40 agonist ivuxolimab. The receptor was isolated from an adult with an advanced solid tumor such as melanoma, head and neck, liver or kidney cancer. The genes are TRBV5-5 and TRBJ1-2; weak D call: TRBD1 (6 bases). The CDR3 here is CASTPTGTRYGYTF. CDR3 DNA: TGTGCCAGCACCCCAACCGGGACAAGATATGGCTACACCTTC.